These 12 T cell receptor beta chains came from one sample sequenced in a study of CD8+ T cells in alopecia areata. Sequencing relied on a cDNA template that was reverse transcribed from extracted RNA. Measured with immunoSEQ multiplex PCR; TCRdb has only the in-frame clones, and not every one. Of roughly 4,000 clones detected, 69% appear once; the ten largest clones hold under 9.5%. Treatment in this sample: oral pan-JAK inhibitor, 5-10 mg twice daily. Alopecia areata patients gave lesional scalp punch biopsies and peripheral blood samples. The material was skin, obtained at week 24, from a patient treated with tofacitinib. Receptors originate from a human donor with alopecia areata.

The genes are TRBV10-3 and TRBJ2-1, with 11 nucleotides matching TRBD2. J lost 4 bases, V lost 10 bases, and 9 bases had no gene match. The CDR3 is 15 amino acids. Germline CDR1 and CDR2: ENHRY and SYGVKD. The CDR3 coding sequence is TGTGCCACCCAAAATCTAGCGGGAGGTTACAATGAGCAGTTCTTC. It yields the protein CATQNLAGGYNEQFF.

The chain is built from TRBV6-5 and TRBJ2-3, with 8 positions matching TRBD1. The CDR3 has 16 amino acids. V lost 0 bases, J lost 2 bases, and 4 bases stayed unmatched. Germline loops: CDR1 MNHEY, CDR2 SVGAGI. CDR3 nucleotide sequence: TGTGCCAGCAGTTACTCGGCAGGGGGCTTCACAGATACGCAGTATTTT. This translates into CASSYSAGGFTDTQYF.

The chain employs TRBV27 and TRBJ2-1; D gene uncertain. The CDR3 is made up of 16 amino acids. V lost 8 bases and J lost 0, with 17 bases in between. Germline V CDR1 and CDR2: MNHEY, SMNVEV (reference sequence). CDR3 coding DNA: TGTGCCAGCCGACCTACAGCCACCAGCTCCTACAATGAGCAGTTCTTC. It encodes CASRPTATSSYNEQFF.

A single count supports this clone. The rearrangement joins TRBV4-2 to TRBJ2-2; D remains ambiguous. V lost 0 bases to trimming and J lost 1 base, with 6 bases between them. Germline V gives CDR1 LGHNA, CDR2 YNFKEQ. There are 15 residues in the CDR3. The CDR3 here is CASSQDGMNTGELFF. The CDR3 DNA is TGTGCCAGCAGCCAAGATGGAATGAACACCGGGGAGCTGTTTTTT.

Comments on this clone: Distinct nucleotide sequences in the sample also encode this CDR3. The rearrangement links TRBV11-3 to TRBJ2-5; 8 bases fit TRBD1. Germline CDR1 SGHNT, CDR2 YENEEA. J was trimmed by 5 bases and V by 5 bases; bases with no gene match: 4. This CDR3 is built from 13 residues. The CDR3 region has the DNA TGTGCCAGCAGCATGGACAGGGCGGAGACCCAGTACTTC. This encodes CASSMDRAETQYF. Looking up the rest from reference TRBV11-3 and TRBJ2-5 gives the full variable domain: EAGVVQSPRYKIIEKKQPVAFWCNPISGHNTLYWYLQNLGQGPELLIRYENEEAVDDSQLPKDRFSAERLKGVDSTLKIQPAELGDSAVYLCASSMDRAETQYFGPGTRLLVL.

CDR3 amino acids: CASSQLDMISYNEQFF. The CDR3 DNA reads TGCGCCAGCAGCCAACTCGACATGATCTCCTACAATGAGCAGTTCTTC. The J gene is TRBJ2-1, the V gene TRBV4-3; the D is unclear. CDR1 is LGHNA and CDR2 is YSLEER in the germline V gene. V was shortened by 2 bases and J by 0 bases, with 11 bases between the two germline ends. The CDR3 sequence is 16 residues long.

This clone came up a few times. This chain connects TRBV5-1 to TRBJ2-1; 9 bases match TRBD1. Germline trimming cut 3 bases from V and 7 bases from J; bases unmatched to any gene: 5. CDR1 is SGHRS, CDR2 YFSETQ, per germline. This CDR3 spans 14 amino acids. The CDR3 sequence is CASSSGTGNNEQFF. The CDR3 DNA sequence: TGCGCCAGCAGCTCCGGGACAGGGAATAATGAGCAGTTCTTC.

The DNA for the CDR3 is TGTGCCAGCAGCGTAGAAGGGACACTGTACAATGAGCAGTTCTTC. Encoded protein: CASSVEGTLYNEQFF. The V and J genes are TRBV9 and TRBJ2-1; a weak D match, TRBD1 (6 bases). The CDR3 length is 15 residues. Germline loops: CDR1 SGDLS, CDR2 YYNGEE. Trimming shortened V by 0 bases and J by 4 bases, and 11 bases separated the two germline ends. Using reference TRBV9 and TRBJ2-1 for the parts outside the CDR3, the full variable domain is DSGVTQTPKHLITATGQRVTLRCSPRSGDLSVYWYQQSLDQGLQFLIQYYNGEERAKGNILERFSAQQFPDLHSELNLSSLELGDSALYFCASSVEGTLYNEQFFGPGTRLTVL.

The CDR3 reads CASSLGVKETQYF. DNA of the CDR3: TGTGCCAGCAGCTTAGGAGTAAAGGAGACCCAGTACTTC. The chain recombines TRBV7-2 with TRBJ2-5, with D uncertain. Germline assignment: CDR1 SGHTA and CDR2 FQGNSA. The V and J ends lost 1 base and 5 bases respectively, with 8 bases between them. The CDR3 is made up of 13 amino acids.

This clone appeared a single time. CDR3 in amino acids: CASSPEGNIQYF. The CDR3 DNA reads TGCGCCAGCAGCCCCGAAGGCAACATTCAGTACTTC. V usage is TRBV5-1 and J usage is TRBJ2-4; D is ambiguous. Between the trimmed V and J ends, which lost 4 bases and 7 bases, there was a span of 9 bases. Germline V CDR1 and CDR2: SGHRS, YFSETQ. The CDR3 contains 12 residues.

The chain combines TRBV7-9 with TRBJ1-4, with D possibly TRBD1 on 6 matching bases. Germline V gene data show CDR1 as SEHNR and CDR2 as FQNEAQ (reference sequence). The CDR3 is made up of 14 amino acids. V dropped 2 bases and J dropped 8 bases, with 12 bases sitting between them. CDR3 bases: TGTGCCAGCAGCTTACGGGGGCTCGGGGAAAAACTGTTTTTT. Its translation: CASSLRGLGEKLFF.

This rearrangement joins TRBV28 to TRBJ2-7; 9 nucleotides match TRBD1. V dropped 6 bases and J dropped 6; count of bases not matched to a gene: 9. This CDR3 has 14 amino acids. Germline V gene sequence: CDR1 MDHEN, CDR2 SYDVKM. The CDR3 DNA follows: TGTGCCAGCAGCAAAGGACAGGGGTTCGGCGAGCAGTACTTC. Protein product: CASSKGQGFGEQYF.